These 25 T cell receptor beta chains were all obtained from the same sample, sequenced in a study of STAT5B mutations in CD4+ large granular lymphocyte leukemia. Measured with immunoSEQ multiplex PCR; TCRdb has only the in-frame clones, and not every one. The repertoire includes about 40,000 clones, around 84% of them detected once, and under 0.4% sits in the top ten. The sample comprised CD4+ T cells from blood buffy coats. The source of these receptors is a human donor in good health.

This clone appeared a few times. The chain carries TRBV6-5 and TRBJ2-7, with D unclear. The V end lost 9 bases, the J end lost 1 base, and 4 bases lay between the germline ends. Germline CDR1 is MNHEY and CDR2 is SVGAGI. The CDR3 has 10 residues. CDR3 DNA sequence: TGTGCCAGGGGGTCCTACGAGCAGTACTTC. Protein product: CARGSYEQYF.

The chain has TRBV28 and TRBJ1-1; D possibly corresponds to TRBD1 (5 bases). Germline assignment: CDR1 MDHEN and CDR2 SYDVKM. V lost 8 bases to trimming and J lost 3 bases, with 19 bases between them. The length of the CDR3 is 15 residues. CDR3 residues: CASLGAGKADTEAFF. The CDR3 DNA reads TGTGCCAGCCTCGGGGCGGGTAAGGCGGACACTGAAGCTTTCTTT. Complete variable domain (other parts from reference TRBV28 and TRBJ1-1): DVKVTQSSRYLVKRTGEKVFLECVQDMDHENMFWYRQDPGLGLRLIYFSYDVKMKEKGDIPEGYSVSREKKERFSLILESASTNQTSMYLCASLGAGKADTEAFFGQGTRLTVV.

The rearrangement links TRBV9 to TRBJ1-2; no clear D gene. V gave up 0 bases and J gave up 1 base, with 7 bases separating them. This CDR3 is built from 14 residues. CDR1 is SGDLS and CDR2 is YYNGEE in the germline V gene. Written as DNA, the CDR3 is TGTGCCAGCAGCGTAGGTGGCAGTAACTATGGCTACACCTTC. It yields the protein CASSVGGSNYGYTF.

The rearrangement joins TRBV11-1 to TRBJ2-7; D gene unclear. Germline V gene data show CDR1 as SGHAT and CDR2 as FQDESV (reference sequence). V was shortened by 4 bases and J by 4 bases, with 11 bases between the two germline ends. The CDR3 length is 13 residues. The CDR3 reads CASSSPPSYEQYF. The DNA of the CDR3 is TGTGCCAGCAGCTCCCCTCCCTCGTACGAGCAGTACTTC. Filled out from reference TRBV11-1 and TRBJ2-7, the complete variable domain reads EAEVAQSPRYKITEKSQAVAFWCDPISGHATLYWYRQILGQGPELLVQFQDESVVDDSQLPKDRFSAERLKGVDSTLKIQPAELGDSAMYLCASSSPPSYEQYFGPGTRLTVT.

The gene calls are TRBV7-8 and TRBJ2-1; 11 bases fit TRBD2. CDR1 and CDR2 (germline): SGHVS, FQNEAQ. V was clipped by 1 base and J by 0 bases; unmatched bases: 2. CDR3 length equals 17 residues. The CDR3 reads CASSLVLAGASYNEQFF. As DNA, the CDR3 is TGTGCCAGCAGCTTAGTACTAGCGGGAGCCTCCTACAATGAGCAGTTCTTC.

V is TRBV11-2 and J is TRBJ2-3, with 8 bases that match TRBD1. V lost 1 base and J lost 6; bases outside the gene matches: 6. There are 15 residues in the CDR3. In germline, CDR1 is SGHAT, CDR2 FQNNGV. CDR3 loop: CASSLGRTGFDTQYF. The CDR3 nucleotides are TGTGCCAGCAGCTTAGGGCGGACAGGGTTCGATACGCAGTATTTT.

Details on this clone: The same CDR3 also results from other DNA sequences found in this sample. The chain combines TRBV29-1 with TRBJ1-1; a possible D gene is TRBD1 (6 bases). The germline gives CDR1 SQVTM, CDR2 ANQGSEA. V lost 8 bases, J lost 5 bases, and 27 bases lay in between. CDR3 length: 16 amino acids. CDR3 sequence reads: CSSGEGTQFGQTEAFF. In DNA, the CDR3 is TGCAGCTCTGGAGAAGGGACACAATTTGGGCAGACTGAAGCTTTCTTT. The full variable domain, its missing parts supplied by reference TRBV29-1 and TRBJ1-1, is SAVISQKPSRDICQRGTSLTIQCQVDSQVTMMFWYRQQPGQSLTLIATANQGSEATYESGFVIDKFPISRPNLTFSTLTVSNMSPEDSSIYLCSSGEGTQFGQTEAFFGQGTRLTVV.

CDR3 sequence (DNA): TGTGCCAGCAGCTTCGTTAGCTCTGGGGCCAACGTCCTGACTTTC. It is translated as CASSFVSSGANVLTF. The chain is built from TRBV7-2 and TRBJ2-6; D not certain. The CDR3 totals 15 residues. The V gene's germline CDR1 is SGHTA and CDR2 FQGNSA. V lost 3 bases, J lost 0 bases, and 6 bases lay in between.

Here the CDR3 DNA reads TGTGCCAGCTCGCCGGATCAGGAGGACTATGGCTACACCTTC. This codes for CASSPDQEDYGYTF. J is TRBJ1-2 and V is TRBV18; D remains unclear. The CDR3 has 14 amino acids. The V gene lost 6 bases and the J gene lost 3 bases, with 14 bases spanning the gap. The germline V gene encodes CDR1 KGHSH and CDR2 LQKENI.

The V call is TRBV25-1, the J call TRBJ1-2, with 10 bases aligning to TRBD1. CDR3 size: 18 residues. Trimming removed 10 bases from V and 3 bases from J; junction bases left unmatched: 20. The V gene's germline CDR1 is MGHDK and CDR2 SYGVNS. This chain's CDR3 is CANSKPRSGTGVYYGYTF. The DNA for the CDR3 is TGTGCCAACTCGAAGCCCCGGTCCGGGACAGGGGTTTACTATGGCTACACCTTC.

This clone was seen a handful of times. This sequence joins TRBV5-4 and TRBJ1-5, with a tentative D call TRBD1 (6 bases). The V end was cut by 3 bases, the J end by 6 bases, with 13 bases between. The CDR3 extends over 14 amino acids. Germline CDR1 reads SGHNT; CDR2 reads YYREEE (reference sequence). The CDR3 coding sequence is TGTGCCAGCAGCTCACAGGGAGATCGTCAGCCCCAGCATTTT. It yields the protein CASSSQGDRQPQHF. Drawing the rest from reference TRBV5-4 and TRBJ1-5, the complete variable domain is ETGVTQSPTHLIKTRGQQVTLRCSSQSGHNTVSWYQQALGQGPQFIFQYYREEENGRGNFPPRFSGLQFPNYSSELNVNALELDDSALYLCASSSQGDRQPQHFGDGTRLSIL.

This clone appeared a few times. The V and J genes are TRBV2 and TRBJ2-4; TRBD1 is a possible D gene (5 bases). The V end was cut by 7 bases, the J end by 16 bases, with 20 bases between. The CDR3 runs to 12 residues. From germline, CDR1 is SNHLY and CDR2 FYNNEI. For the CDR3, the DNA is TGTGCCAGCAAGGGGTCGCAGGGAACGGGCTACTTC. Translated: CASKGSQGTGYF.

This chain links TRBV10-1 with TRBJ2-7; 8 bases fit TRBD2. Trimming took 5 bases from V and 1 from J; bases not matched to a gene: 7. Germline-derived CDR1 and CDR2 are WNHNN and SYGVQD (reference sequence). This CDR3 has 15 amino acids. CDR3 in DNA: TGCGCCAGCAGTCCCGTCTCGGGAGGGTCCTACGAGCAGTACTTC. Residues: CASSPVSGGSYEQYF.

The chain couples TRBV28 to TRBJ1-5; a weak D match, TRBD1 (5 bases). The ends were cut back, 5 bases at V and 2 bases at J, with 16 bases in the middle. Germline-derived CDR1 and CDR2 are MDHEN and SYDVKM. The CDR3 length is 16 residues. The CDR3 here is CASSPREGARNQPQHF. CDR3 nucleotide sequence: TGTGCCAGCAGTCCTCGCGAAGGGGCGCGCAATCAGCCCCAGCATTTT.

The V gene is TRBV4-2, the J gene TRBJ1-6; TRBD1 might be the D (5 bases). From germline, CDR1 is LGHNA and CDR2 YNFKEQ. This CDR3 has 17 residues. Deletions cut 1 base from V and 7 bases from J, with 17 bases between. This CDR3 is CASSQGYRGARNSPLHF. The CDR3 nucleotides are TGTGCCAGCAGCCAAGGGTATAGGGGCGCGAGAAATTCACCCCTCCACTTT.

CDR3 DNA sequence: TGTGCCAGCAGTCCAGGCAAAAGGGGAACTAATGAAAAACTGTTTTTT. This codes for CASSPGKRGTNEKLFF. This chain joins TRBV6-6 and TRBJ1-4; a weak D match, TRBD1 (5 bases). V was cut by 5 bases and J by 1 base, with 14 bases left in between. The CDR3 runs 16 residues. Per germline, CDR1 MNHNY and CDR2 SVGAGI (reference sequence).

This clone was counted once. This chain uses TRBV7-9 with TRBJ2-3; possible D gene TRBD1, 5 bases. The germline CDR1 and CDR2 sequences are SEHNR and FQNEAQ (reference sequence). V was clipped by 3 bases and J by 0 bases, with 7 bases between them. The length of the CDR3 is 14 residues. CDR3 residues: CASSLDISTDTQYF. CDR3 sequence (DNA): TGTGCCAGCAGCTTGGACATTAGCACAGATACGCAGTATTTT.

V gene TRBV28 combines with J gene TRBJ2-7, with 8 nucleotides matching TRBD1. The CDR3 has 15 amino acids. CDR1 is MDHEN and CDR2 is SYDVKM in the germline V gene. The V and J ends lost 5 bases and 6 bases, in that order; junction bases with no gene match: 12. The CDR3 spells CASSLLPGQVVEQYF. The CDR3 DNA is TGTGCCAGCAGTCTTTTACCGGGACAGGTGGTCGAGCAGTACTTC. The variable domain in full, with the rest retrieved from reference TRBV28 and TRBJ2-7, is DVKVTQSSRYLVKRTGEKVFLECVQDMDHENMFWYRQDPGLGLRLIYFSYDVKMKEKGDIPEGYSVSREKKERFSLILESASTNQTSMYLCASSLLPGQVVEQYFGPGTRLTVT.

This rearrangement joins TRBV5-1 to TRBJ1-2; the match to TRBD1 covers 11 bases. The germline CDR1 and CDR2 sequences are SGHRS and YFSETQ. This CDR3 is built from 13 residues. Trimming at V came to 3 bases and at J to 7 bases, leaving 2 bases not matched to a gene. In DNA, the CDR3 is TGCGCCAGCAGCTGGGGGACAGGGGGTGGCTACACCTTC. Residues: CASSWGTGGGYTF.

The V call is TRBV11-3, the J call TRBJ2-1; possibly TRBD2 for D (6 bases). V gave up 5 bases and J gave up 5 bases, with 19 bases separating them. The germline V gene encodes CDR1 SGHNT and CDR2 YENEEA. CDR3 length: 16 amino acids. CDR3 amino acids: CASSIRWGEDHNEQFF. The CDR3 nucleotides are TGTGCCAGCAGCATCCGTTGGGGGGAGGACCACAATGAGCAGTTCTTC.

J is TRBJ2-5 and V is TRBV6-5; 8 nucleotides line up with TRBD1. TRBJ2-7 matches the DNA end more closely, so the J call is doubtful. Germline CDR1 MNHEY, CDR2 SVGAGI. CDR3 length equals 15 residues. The CDR3 sequence: CASSAPGQADYEQYF. As DNA, the CDR3 is TGTGCCAGCAGTGCCCCGGGACAGGCTGACTACGAGCAGTACTTC.

The chain recombines TRBV7-6 with TRBJ1-1; D possibly corresponds to TRBD1 (5 bases). This CDR3 has 13 amino acids. In germline, CDR1 is SGHVS, CDR2 FNYEAQ. V was cut by 5 bases and J by 1 base, with 8 bases left in between. CDR3 sequence: CASSRGQNTEAFF. In DNA, the CDR3 is TGTGCCAGCAGCCGAGGACAGAACACTGAAGCTTTCTTT.

V and J are TRBV19 and TRBJ2-1, with 7 bases that match TRBD2. This CDR3 spans 14 amino acids. Trimming at V came to 5 bases and at J to 4 bases, leaving 5 bases not matched to a gene. The germline gives CDR1 LNHDA, CDR2 SQIVND (reference sequence). The CDR3 is CASSPWGGYNEQFF. The CDR3 nucleotides are TGTGCCAGTAGTCCCTGGGGGGGGTACAATGAGCAGTTCTTC. Full variable domain (missing parts from reference TRBV19 and TRBJ2-1): DGGITQSPKYLFRKEGQNVTLSCEQNLNHDAMYWYRQDPGQGLRLIYYSQIVNDFQKGDIAEGYSVSREKKESFPLTVTSAQKNPTAFYLCASSPWGGYNEQFFGPGTRLTVL.

The table lists this clone with a few counts. The rearrangement joins TRBV29-1 to TRBJ1-5; D ambiguous. This CDR3 contains 14 residues. V lost 6 bases and J 0 bases, leaving 12 bases between the germline ends. The V gene's germline CDR1 is SQVTM and CDR2 ANQGSEA. Here the CDR3 DNA reads TGCAGCGTAAGCAACAGCAATAGCAATCAGCCCCAGCATTTT. Translation: CSVSNSNSNQPQHF.

This clone was counted once. The rearrangement links TRBV5-8 to TRBJ1-1; no firm D call. The CDR3 consists of 18 residues. Germline CDR1 and CDR2: SGHTS and YDEGEE. Trimming left V 0 bases short and J 2 bases short, with 20 bases between. DNA of the CDR3: TGTGCCAGCAGCTTGGGGTTGGGGAGAGGGCTCCTTAACACTGAAGCTTTCTTT. Amino acid sequence: CASSLGLGRGLLNTEAFF.